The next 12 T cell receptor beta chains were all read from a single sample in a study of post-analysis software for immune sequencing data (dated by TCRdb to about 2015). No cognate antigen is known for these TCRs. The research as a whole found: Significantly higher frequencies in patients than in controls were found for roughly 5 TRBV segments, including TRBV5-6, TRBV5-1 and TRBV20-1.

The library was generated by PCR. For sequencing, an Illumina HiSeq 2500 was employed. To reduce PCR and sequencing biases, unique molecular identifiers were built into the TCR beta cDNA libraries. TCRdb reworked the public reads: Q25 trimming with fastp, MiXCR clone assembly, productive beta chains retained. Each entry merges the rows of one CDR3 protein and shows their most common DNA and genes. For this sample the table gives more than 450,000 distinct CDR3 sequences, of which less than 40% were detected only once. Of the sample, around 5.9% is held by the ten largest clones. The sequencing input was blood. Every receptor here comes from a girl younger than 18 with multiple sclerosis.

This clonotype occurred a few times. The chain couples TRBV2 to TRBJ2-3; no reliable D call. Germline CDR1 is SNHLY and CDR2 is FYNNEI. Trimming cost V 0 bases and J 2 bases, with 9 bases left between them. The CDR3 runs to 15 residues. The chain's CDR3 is CASSEARRPTDTQYF. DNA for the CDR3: TGTGCCAGCAGTGAAGCCAGGAGACCCACAGATACGCAGTATTTT. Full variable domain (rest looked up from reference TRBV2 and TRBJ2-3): EPEVTQTPSHQVTQMGQEVILRCVPISNHLYFYWYRQILGQKVEFLVSFYNNEISEKSEIFDDQFSVERPDGSNFTLKIRSTKLEDSAMYFCASSEARRPTDTQYFGPGTRLTVL.

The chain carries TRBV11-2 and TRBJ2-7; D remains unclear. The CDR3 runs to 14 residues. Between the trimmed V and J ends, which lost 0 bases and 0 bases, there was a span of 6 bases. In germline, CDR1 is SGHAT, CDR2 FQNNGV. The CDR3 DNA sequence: TGTGCCAGCAGCTTAGATTTCGACTCCTACGAGCAGTACTTC. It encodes CASSLDFDSYEQYF. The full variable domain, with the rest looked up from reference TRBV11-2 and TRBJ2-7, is EAGVAQSPRYKIIEKRQSVAFWCNPISGHATLYWYQQILGQGPKLLIQFQNNGVVDDSQLPKDRFSAERLKGVDSTLKIQPAKLEDSAVYLCASSLDFDSYEQYFGPGTRLTVT.

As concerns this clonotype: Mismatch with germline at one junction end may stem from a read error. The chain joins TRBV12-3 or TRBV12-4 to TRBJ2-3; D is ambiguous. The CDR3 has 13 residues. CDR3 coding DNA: TGTGCCGGCAGTTTAGGGCAAGCAGATACGCAGTATTTT. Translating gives CAGSLGQADTQYF.

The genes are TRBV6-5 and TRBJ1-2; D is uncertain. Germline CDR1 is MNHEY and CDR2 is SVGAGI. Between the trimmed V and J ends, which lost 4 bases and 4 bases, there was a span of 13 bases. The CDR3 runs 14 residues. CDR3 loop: CASSSDGEGYGYTF. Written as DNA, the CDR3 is TGTGCCAGCAGTTCCGACGGGGAGGGCTATGGCTACACCTTC.

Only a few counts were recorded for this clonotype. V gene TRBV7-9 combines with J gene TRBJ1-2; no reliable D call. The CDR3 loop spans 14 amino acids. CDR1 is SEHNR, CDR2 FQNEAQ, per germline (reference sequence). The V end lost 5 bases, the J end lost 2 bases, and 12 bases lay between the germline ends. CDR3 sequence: CASSQSRPNYGYTF. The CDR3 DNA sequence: TGTGCCAGCAGCCAGAGCCGGCCAAACTATGGCTACACCTTC.

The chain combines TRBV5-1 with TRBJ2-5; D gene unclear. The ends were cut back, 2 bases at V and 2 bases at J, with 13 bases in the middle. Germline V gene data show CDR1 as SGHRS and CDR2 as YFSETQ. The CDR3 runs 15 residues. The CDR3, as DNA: TGCGCCAGCAGCTTCATTGGGCGACCTCAAGAGACCCAGTACTTC. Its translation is CASSFIGRPQETQYF.

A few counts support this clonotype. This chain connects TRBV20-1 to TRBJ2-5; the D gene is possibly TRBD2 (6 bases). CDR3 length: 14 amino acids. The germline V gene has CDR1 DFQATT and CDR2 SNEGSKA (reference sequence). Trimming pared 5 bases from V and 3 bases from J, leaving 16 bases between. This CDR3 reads CSAPYSGTKETQYF. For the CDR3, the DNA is TGCAGTGCTCCATATAGCGGAACCAAAGAGACCCAGTACTTC.

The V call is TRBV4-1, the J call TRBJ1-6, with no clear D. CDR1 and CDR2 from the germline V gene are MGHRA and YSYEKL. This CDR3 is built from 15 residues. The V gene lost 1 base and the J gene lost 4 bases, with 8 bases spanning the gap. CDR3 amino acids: CASSQGVSYNSPLHF. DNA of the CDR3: TGCGCCAGCAGCCAAGGGGTCAGTTATAATTCACCCCTCCACTTT.

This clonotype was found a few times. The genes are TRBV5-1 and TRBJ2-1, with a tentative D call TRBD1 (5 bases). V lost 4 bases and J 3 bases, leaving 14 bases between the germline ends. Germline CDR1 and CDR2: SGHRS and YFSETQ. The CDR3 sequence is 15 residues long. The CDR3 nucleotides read TGCGCCAGCAGCCCCGGACATAAGATCTACAATGAGCAGTTCTTC. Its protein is CASSPGHKIYNEQFF.

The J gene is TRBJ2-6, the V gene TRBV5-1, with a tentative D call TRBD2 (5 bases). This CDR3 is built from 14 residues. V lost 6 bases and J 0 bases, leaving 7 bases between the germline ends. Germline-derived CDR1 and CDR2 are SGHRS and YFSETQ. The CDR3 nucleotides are TGCGCCAGCATGGAGGTCTCTGGGGCCAACGTCCTGACTTTC. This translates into CASMEVSGANVLTF.

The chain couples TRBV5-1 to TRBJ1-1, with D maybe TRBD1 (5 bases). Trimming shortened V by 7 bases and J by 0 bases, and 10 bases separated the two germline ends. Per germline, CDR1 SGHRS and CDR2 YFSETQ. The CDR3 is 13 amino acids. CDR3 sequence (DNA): TGCGCCAGCGGGAGCAGGGTGAACACTGAAGCTTTCTTT. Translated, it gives CASGSRVNTEAFF.

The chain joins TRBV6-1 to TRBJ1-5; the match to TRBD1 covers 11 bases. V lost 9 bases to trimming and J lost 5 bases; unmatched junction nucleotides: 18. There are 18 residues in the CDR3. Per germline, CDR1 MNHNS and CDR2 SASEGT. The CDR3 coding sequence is TGTGCCAGTAGTAGAACAGACCTAGGACAGGGGGCTTATCAGCCCCAGCATTTT. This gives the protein CASSRTDLGQGAYQPQHF.